These T cell receptor beta chains were read from a single sample in a study of T-cell reconstitution after alpha-beta-depleted transplantation in children. MiXCR was run by TCRdb on the PCR reads, yielding one entry per CDR3 protein. The table includes about 980,000 distinct CDR3 sequences, around 30% detected once. Material: PBMCs, mostly from graft donor cells, obtained 360 days after TCRalphabeta/CD19-depleted stem cell transplant. All receptors derive from a boy in the first two years of life who had a stem cell transplant for SCID, so the T cells may come from the graft donor. The CDR3 runs from the conserved cysteine through the conserved F or W. D genes are given only for firm matches. Clone size is stated in some rows and not others, as once, few, many or a class when expanded.

TRBV5-4	.	TRBJ1-1	.	TGTGCCAGCAGCTTGGATAACCCCGTGGTCAAGGAAGCTTTCTTT	CASSLDNPVVKEAFF
TRBV6-5	.	TRBJ2-7	.	TGTGCCAGCAGTTATCCTCCGCCCGGGACGCCCGGCGAGCAGTACTTC	CASSYPPPGTPGEQYF
TRBV20-1	.	TRBJ1-2	.	TGCAGTGCTAGCCCCTCTTCTAACTATGGCTACACCTTC	CSASPSSNYGYTF
TRBV5-1	.	TRBJ2-1	TRBD1	TGCGCCAGCAGCCCAACAGACAGGGGGAAGGTCTACAATGAGCAGTTCTTC	CASSPTDRGKVYNEQFF
TRBV28	.	TRBJ1-1	.	TGTGCCAGCAGTGTACAGGGCAGAGGTTTGACTGAAGCTTTCTTT	CASSVQGRGLTEAFF
TRBV5-1	few	TRBJ2-3	.	TGCGCCAGCACCCCTGACACCTCTAGCACAGATACGCAGTATTTT	CASTPDTSSTDTQYF
TRBV5-1	.	TRBJ2-7	.	TGCGCCAGCAGCCTGCAGGCAGACCTTTCCTACGAGCAGTACTTC	CASSLQADLSYEQYF
TRBV7-8	.	TRBJ2-1	.	TGTGCCAGCAGCTTAGGGGGTCTTAACCCTCGTTTCTCCTACAATGAGCAGTTCTTC	CASSLGGLNPRFSYNEQFF
TRBV5-1	many	TRBJ1-6	.	TGCGCCAGCAGGAAGACCGGGGAACATTCACCCCTCCACTTT	CASRKTGEHSPLHF
TRBV15	.	TRBJ2-3	.	TGTGCCACCAGCAGAAGGGGGGAGCGACCAACCACAGATACGCAGTATTTT	CATSRRGERPTTDTQYF
TRBV7-9	.	TRBJ1-1	.	TGTGCCAGCAGCTTAGTTTTTAGTTTGTGGACTGAAGCTTTCTTT	CASSLVFSLWTEAFF
TRBV15	few	TRBJ1-4	.	TGTGCCACCAGCAGAGCCCGGGTCGAGGGGCGTGAAAAACTGTTTTTT	CATSRARVEGREKLFF
TRBV12-3/TRBV12-4	.	TRBJ1-2	.	TGTGCCAGCAGTCCCAGGACAGCCTCTAACTATGGCTACACCTTC	CASSPRTASNYGYTF
TRBV10-3	.	TRBJ1-2	.	TGTGCCATCAGTGACGCGGACCTCTATGGCTACACCTTC	CAISDADLYGYTF
TRBV5-1	few	TRBJ2-7	TRBD1	TGCGCCAGCAGTTTGTGGACAGGGATCACCTACGAGCAGTACTTC	CASSLWTGITYEQYF
TRBV29-1	.	TRBJ1-2	.	TGCAGCGTTGTACGGACAAACGGCGGCTACACCTTC	CSVVRTNGGYTF
TRBV9	medium-sized	TRBJ1-5	.	TGTGCCAGCAGCGAGGCGGAAGTGGGGGAGCCCCAGCATTTT	CASSEAEVGEPQHF
TRBV10-3	.	TRBJ2-5	.	TGTGCCATCAGGGGTCAAGGGGCCCAAGAGACCCAGTACTTC	CAIRGQGAQETQYF
TRBV12-3/TRBV12-4	few	TRBJ2-1	.	TGTGCCAGCAGGCGCGTGGGGGGGCAGTTCTTC	CASRRVGGQFF
TRBV7-2	few	TRBJ2-3	.	TGTGCCAGCACCCGAAGGGGGGCTAGCGGAGATACGCAGTATTTT	CASTRRGASGDTQYF
TRBV7-9	.	TRBJ1-2	.	TGTGCCAGCAGCTTAAATTCCTTGGGGGGCTACACCTTC	CASSLNSLGGYTF
TRBV12-3/TRBV12-4	.	TRBJ2-1	.	TGTGCCAGCAGTTTCGCTCCAATGTCCTACAATGAGCAGTTCTTC	CASSFAPMSYNEQFF
TRBV20-1	once	TRBJ2-3	.	TGCAGTGCTAGACCAGCGTTCACCCGAGATACGCAGTATTTT	CSARPAFTRDTQYF
TRBV28	.	TRBJ1-5	.	TGTGCCAGCAGCCCAGTGGGGCAGGGAGGACTTGGGCCCCAGCATTTT	CASSPVGQGGLGPQHF
TRBV6-2/TRBV6-3	few	TRBJ2-3	TRBD2	TGTGCCAGCAGTAGCGGGAGCGCGCAGGGTCCGCAGTATTTT	CASSSGSAQGPQYF
TRBV12-3/TRBV12-4	.	TRBJ2-3	TRBD2	TGTGCCAGCACTTTAGCGGGGCGCACAGATACGCAGTATTTT	CASTLAGRTDTQYF
TRBV28	.	TRBJ2-7	.	TGTGCCAGCAGTATGGGGGACTTGAGGTACGAGCAGTACTTC	CASSMGDLRYEQYF
TRBV11-2	.	TRBJ1-1	.	TGTGCCAGCAGCTGGGCGCGGGGCACTGAAGCTTTCTTT	CASSWARGTEAFF
TRBV5-1	.	TRBJ2-1	.	TGCGCCAGCAGCCCCCCGATTGGGAATGAGCAGTTCTTC	CASSPPIGNEQFF
TRBV19	few	TRBJ1-1	TRBD1	TGTGCCAGTAGTCTCACGGGGACAGGGACCATGAACACTGAAGCTTTCTTT	CASSLTGTGTMNTEAFF
TRBV12-3/TRBV12-4	.	TRBJ2-5	.	TGTGCCAGCAGTTCGCGGCCTGGCGGGAAGACCCAGTACTTC	CASSSRPGGKTQYF
TRBV12-3/TRBV12-4	.	TRBJ1-5	.	TGTGCCAGCACCAGGACAGCGAGGGCCAATCAGCCCCAGCATTTT	CASTRTARANQPQHF
TRBV6-5	few	TRBJ1-1	.	TGTGCCAGCAGTTACGAGGCAGGGGTAGCTGAAGCTTTCTTT	CASSYEAGVAEAFF
TRBV20-1	few	TRBJ1-3	.	TGCAGTGCTAGAGATCTTATGGACCCCTCTGGAAACACCATATATTTT	CSARDLMDPSGNTIYF
TRBV27	few	TRBJ1-2	TRBD1	TGTGCCAGCCGCACAGGGGAAAACTATGGCTACACCTTC	CASRTGENYGYTF
TRBV12-3/TRBV12-4	.	TRBJ2-7	.	TGTGCCAGCAGCATAGACGGTTGGGGCAATACCTACGAGCAGTACTTC	CASSIDGWGNTYEQYF
TRBV5-1	few	TRBJ2-5	.	TGCGCCAGCAGCTTGGTAACAGGCTTCCGTGAGACCCAGTACTTC	CASSLVTGFRETQYF
TRBV4-1	.	TRBJ2-1	TRBD1	TGCGCCAGCAGCCAAGGCTTGCGGCAGGGGGTCTTCGATGAGCAGTTCTTC	CASSQGLRQGVFDEQFF